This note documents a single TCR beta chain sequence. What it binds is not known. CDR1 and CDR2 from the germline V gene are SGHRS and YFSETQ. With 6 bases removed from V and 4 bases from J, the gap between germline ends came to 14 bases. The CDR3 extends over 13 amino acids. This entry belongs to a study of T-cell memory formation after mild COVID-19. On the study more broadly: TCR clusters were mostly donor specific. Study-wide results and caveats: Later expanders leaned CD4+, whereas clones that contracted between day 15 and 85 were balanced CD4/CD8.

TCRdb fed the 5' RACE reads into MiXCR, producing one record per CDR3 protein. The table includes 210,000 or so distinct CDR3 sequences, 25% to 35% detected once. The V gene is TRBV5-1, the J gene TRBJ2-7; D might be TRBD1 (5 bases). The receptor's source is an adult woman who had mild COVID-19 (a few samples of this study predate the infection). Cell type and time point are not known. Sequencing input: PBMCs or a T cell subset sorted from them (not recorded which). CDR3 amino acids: CASMDGAGYEQYF. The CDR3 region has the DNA TGCGCCAGCATGGATGGGGCAGGGTACGAGCAGTACTTC. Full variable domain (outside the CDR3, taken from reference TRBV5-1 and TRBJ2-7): KAGVTQTPRYLIKTRGQQVTLSCSPISGHRSVSWYQQTPGQGLQFLFEYFSETQRNKGNFPGRFSGRQFSNSRSEMNVSTLELGDSALYLCASMDGAGYEQYFGPGTRLTVT.